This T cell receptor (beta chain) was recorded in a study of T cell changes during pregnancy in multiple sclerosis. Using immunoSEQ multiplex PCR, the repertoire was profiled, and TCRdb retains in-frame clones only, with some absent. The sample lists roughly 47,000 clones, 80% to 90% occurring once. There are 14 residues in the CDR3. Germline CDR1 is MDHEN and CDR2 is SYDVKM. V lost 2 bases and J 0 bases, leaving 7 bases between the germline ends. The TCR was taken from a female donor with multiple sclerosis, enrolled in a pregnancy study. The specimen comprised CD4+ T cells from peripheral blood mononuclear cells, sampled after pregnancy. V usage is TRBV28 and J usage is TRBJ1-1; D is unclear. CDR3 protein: CASSLKQLNTEAFF. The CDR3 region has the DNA TGTGCCAGCAGTTTAAAACAGTTGAACACTGAAGCTTTCTTT.